One and the same sample provided the 25 T cell receptor beta chains below, sequenced in a study of T cells in Graves' hyperthyroidism and ophthalmopathy (dated by TCRdb to between 2018 and 2021). Library prep was done by multiplex PCR. The sequencer listed for this sample is Illumina HiSeq 2000. The TCR beta CDR3 regions were amplified from RNA transcripts. A first-round RT-PCR of the TCR CDR3 used the HTBI primer set with the Qiagen OneStep RT-PCR kit. TCRdb trimmed public reads at Q25 via fastp, called clones via MiXCR and kept in-frame beta chains. Rows are combined by CDR3 protein, so each entry shows the most common genes and DNA. The sample table holds approximately 210,000 distinct CDR3 sequences, of which approximately 17% were seen once. The top ten clones comprise approximately 46% of the sample. Sequencing was carried out using blood. These receptors were taken from a man aged 45-60 years with Graves' hyperthyroidism.

Ten or more counts support this clonotype. This chain uses TRBV30 with TRBJ2-5, with no clear D. CDR3 length: 12 residues. V lost 4 bases and J lost 5, with 11 bases in between. Per the germline V gene, CDR1 is GTSNPN and CDR2 is SVGIG (reference sequence). The CDR3 loop is CAWKILRETQYF. CDR3 nucleotide sequence: TGTGCCTGGAAGATTCTCCGGGAGACCCAGTACTTC.

The chain links TRBV28 to TRBJ2-2; 7 positions agree with TRBD1. Germline CDR1 is MDHEN and CDR2 is SYDVKM. After removal of 5 bases from V and 3 bases from J, the junction contained 6 bases not matched to a gene. This CDR3 is built from 15 residues. The CDR3 protein is CASSPDRLDTGELFF. The DNA of the CDR3 is TGTGCCAGCAGTCCGGACAGGTTAGACACCGGGGAGCTGTTTTTT.

The table lists this clonotype with many counts. CDR3 coding DNA: TGTGCCAGCAGTTACGGGTTAGCGGGATCATCTGAGCAGTACTTC. This translates into CASSYGLAGSSEQYF. The chain carries TRBV6-2 or TRBV6-3 and TRBJ2-7, with 8 bases matching TRBD2. V dropped 2 bases and J dropped 7; count of bases not matched to a gene: 10. This CDR3 region has 15 residues. Germline CDR1 MNHEY, CDR2 SVGEGT.

This clonotype was counted only a few times. The genes are TRBV10-3 and TRBJ1-5; possible D gene TRBD1, 5 bases. The V end was cut by 3 bases, the J end by 5 bases, with 8 bases between. The CDR3 has 13 residues. Germline values: CDR1 ENHRY, CDR2 SYGVKD. As DNA, the CDR3 is TGTGCCATCAGTGACAGGGACGATCAGCCCCAGCATTTT. It is translated as CAISDRDDQPQHF.

Regarding this clonotype: A much more abundant neighbour one base away suggests this may be a read error. The chain carries TRBV13 and TRBJ2-7; 10 bases match TRBD2. The CDR3 has 14 residues. The germline V gene encodes CDR1 PRHDT and CDR2 FYEKMQ (reference sequence). J gave up 3 bases and V 6 bases, and 5 bases lay outside the gene matches. The CDR3 loop is CASRKSGRDYEQYF. CDR3 in DNA: TGTGCCAGCAGGAAGAGCGGGAGGGACTACGAGCAGTACTTC. Full variable domain (remainder filled in from reference TRBV13 and TRBJ2-7): AAGVIQSPRHLIKEKRETATLKCYPIPRHDTVYWYQQGPGQDPQFLISFYEKMQSDKGSIPDRFSAQQFSDYHSELNMSSLELGDSALYFCASRKSGRDYEQYFGPGTRLTVT.

The gene calls are TRBV28 and TRBJ2-2, with 9 bases aligning to TRBD1. Looked up from germline, CDR1 is MDHEN and CDR2 is SYDVKM. CDR3 size: 16 residues. V was pared by 4 bases and J by 3 bases, with 6 bases of the junction left unmatched. The CDR3 DNA sequence: TGTGCCAGCAGTTCTATAGGACAGGGGTACACCGGGGAGCTGTTTTTT. Translated: CASSSIGQGYTGELFF.

The rearrangement links TRBV6-1 to TRBJ2-1; possible D gene TRBD1, 6 bases. This CDR3 is 15 amino acids long. V was clipped by 5 bases and J by 1 base, with 12 bases between them. Per germline, CDR1 MNHNS and CDR2 SASEGT. DNA of the CDR3: TGTGCCAGCAGTTATCAACAGGGATCCTACAATGAGCAGTTCTTC. Its protein is CASSYQQGSYNEQFF.

A note on this clonotype: Being one base from a much bigger clone, this may be a read error. This chain connects TRBV7-2 to TRBJ1-5; D might be TRBD1 (5 bases). The DNA end lines up better with TRBJ2-3; the J call may be wrong. Germline lookup yields CDR1 SGHTA and CDR2 FQGNSA. The CDR3 consists of 14 residues. The CDR3 DNA follows: TGTGCCAGCGCACCACGGACAACTCGTCAGCCCCAGTATTTT. This translates into CASAPRTTRQPQYF.

This clonotype has ten or more counts. V gene TRBV2 combines with J gene TRBJ1-2; tentative D call: TRBD1 (5 bases). From germline, CDR1 is SNHLY and CDR2 FYNNEI. V was cut by 7 bases and J by 4 bases, with 16 bases left in between. CDR3 length: 14 amino acids. The chain's CDR3 is CASILGTGVYGYTF. The CDR3 DNA reads as TGTGCCAGCATCCTGGGTACGGGGGTCTATGGCTACACCTTC.

This clonotype showed up many times. The chain links TRBV30 to TRBJ1-2; no firm D call. The CDR3 contains 11 residues. V dropped 1 base and J dropped 6 bases, with 6 bases sitting between them. Germline V gives CDR1 GTSNPN, CDR2 SVGIG (reference sequence). The chain's CDR3 is CAWSAGDGYTF. As DNA, the CDR3 is TGTGCCTGGAGTGCTGGGGATGGCTACACCTTC.

This clonotype has more than one count but fewer than ten. V gene TRBV5-1 combines with J gene TRBJ2-2; no clear D. Per the germline V gene, CDR1 is SGHRS and CDR2 is YFSETQ. Trimming pared 4 bases from V and 0 bases from J, leaving 13 bases between. The CDR3 is made up of 16 amino acids. The CDR3 is CASSRTQVSNTGELFF. CDR3 nucleotide sequence: TGCGCCAGCAGCCGGACCCAGGTGTCGAACACCGGGGAGCTGTTTTTT.

This clonotype has a count of ten or more. V and J are TRBV20-1 and TRBJ2-7, with 7 bases identical to TRBD2. Germline V gene sequence: CDR1 DFQATT, CDR2 SNEGSKA (reference sequence). This CDR3 spans 11 amino acids. V was pared by 7 bases and J by 2 bases, with 2 bases of the junction left unmatched. CDR3: CSGEGPYEQYF. Here the CDR3 DNA reads TGCAGTGGGGAGGGCCCCTACGAGCAGTACTTC.

This chain connects TRBV6-4 to TRBJ2-1; 9 nucleotides align to TRBD2. Looked up from germline, CDR1 is MRHNA and CDR2 is SNTAGT. Trimming at V came to 2 bases and at J to 8 bases, leaving 7 bases not matched to a gene. The CDR3 spans 15 residues. CDR3 amino acids: CASSDPASGNHEQFF. In DNA, the CDR3 is TGTGCCAGCAGTGACCCGGCTAGCGGGAACCATGAGCAGTTCTTC.

The sample holds many counts of this clonotype. This chain uses TRBV29-1 with TRBJ2-5, with 12 bases aligning to TRBD2. From germline, CDR1 is SQVTM and CDR2 ANQGSEA. V shed 6 bases and J 4 bases; nucleotides not matched to a gene: 6. The CDR3 is 14 amino acids. Here the CDR3 DNA reads TGCAGCGTCCCTTCTAGCGGGAGGGCAGAGACCCAGTACTTC. Translated: CSVPSSGRAETQYF.

The rearrangement uses TRBV14 and TRBJ2-7; D uncertain. Trimming took off 2 bases at V and 1 base at J, with 12 bases between the two ends. The CDR3 totals 15 residues. The V gene's germline CDR1 is SGHDN and CDR2 FVKESK. The CDR3 here is CASSQFAGYSYEQYF. CDR3 DNA sequence: TGTGCCAGCAGCCAATTTGCAGGATATTCCTACGAGCAGTACTTC.

The chain is built from TRBV19 and TRBJ2-7; no reliable D call. V was shortened by 8 bases and J by 0 bases, with 11 bases between the two germline ends. In germline, CDR1 is LNHDA, CDR2 SQIVND (reference sequence). The CDR3 is 13 residues long. The CDR3 sequence: CASAGSSSYEQYF. The CDR3 nucleotides are TGTGCCAGTGCCGGGTCTAGCTCCTACGAGCAGTACTTC.

This clonotype was detected ten times or more. The CDR3 region has the DNA TGTGCCAGCTCACCCCAACCTTGGGCAGGATCCTACGAGCAGTACTTC. This encodes CASSPQPWAGSYEQYF. The chain links TRBV18 to TRBJ2-7; no reliable D call. The CDR3 covers 16 residues. V lost 3 bases and J lost 1, with 16 bases in between. Germline V gene lookup returns CDR1 KGHSH and CDR2 LQKENI.

This clonotype was found many times. The V call is TRBV7-2, the J call TRBJ2-1; maybe TRBD2 (6 bases). The CDR3 runs 19 residues. From germline, CDR1 is SGHTA and CDR2 FQGNSA. V lost 2 bases and J 0 bases, leaving 20 bases between the germline ends. The CDR3 coding sequence is TGTGCCAGCAGCTTATATCCCCAGGACTATCTTAGCTCCTACAATGAGCAGTTCTTC. This sequence encodes CASSLYPQDYLSSYNEQFF.

V gene TRBV7-2 combines with J gene TRBJ2-7; D gene unclear. The V end lost 1 base, the J end lost 2 bases, and 6 bases lay between the germline ends. The CDR3 length is 13 residues. Germline lookup yields CDR1 SGHTA and CDR2 FQGNSA. The CDR3 DNA reads as TGTGCCAGCAGCTTAGGGGCTACCTACGAGCAGTACTTC. This codes for CASSLGATYEQYF.

The chain carries TRBV30 and TRBJ1-2, with 10 bases that match TRBD1. The CDR3 covers 14 residues. Germline CDR1 GTSNPN, CDR2 SVGIG (reference sequence). The V gene end was trimmed by 3 bases and the J gene end by 7 bases; junction bases not matched to a gene: 8. CDR3: CAWRFRDRGSGYTF. CDR3 DNA sequence: TGTGCCTGGAGATTCCGGGACAGGGGTTCTGGCTACACCTTC.

The genes are TRBV5-1 and TRBJ1-1; 7 positions agree with TRBD1. This CDR3 region has 16 residues. Germline CDR1 is SGHRS and CDR2 is YFSETQ. Losses at the gene ends were 4 bases for V and 2 bases for J; bases not matched to a gene: 11. The CDR3 DNA reads as TGCGCCAGCAGCCAGGGTATGGGACAGAAAAACACTGAAGCTTTCTTT. Its protein is CASSQGMGQKNTEAFF.

The chain joins TRBV14 to TRBJ1-5, with a tentative D call TRBD1 (6 bases). V was cut by 0 bases and J by 6 bases, with 12 bases left in between. This CDR3 is built from 15 residues. Germline V gene data show CDR1 as SGHDN and CDR2 as FVKESK. The CDR3 sequence is CASSQEHRASQPQHF. The CDR3 DNA follows: TGTGCCAGCAGCCAAGAACACAGGGCTAGTCAGCCCCAGCATTTT.

To note about this clonotype: Given a much more abundant clone one base away, this may be a read error. J is TRBJ1-6 and V is TRBV5-1; unclear D gene. V lost 0 bases and J lost 9, with 7 bases in between. This CDR3 spans 13 amino acids. Germline CDR1 reads SGHRS; CDR2 reads YFSETQ. This CDR3 is CASSLEGFSPLHF. The CDR3 nucleotides read TGCGCCAGCAGCTTGGAAGGGTTTTCACCCCTCCACTTT.

This clonotype has a count of ten or more. V is TRBV2 and J is TRBJ2-3; maybe TRBD2 (6 bases). Germline-derived CDR1 and CDR2 are SNHLY and FYNNEI. Between the trimmed V and J ends, which lost 6 bases and 0 bases, there was a span of 10 bases. The CDR3 totals 14 residues. The CDR3 DNA is TGTGCCAGCAGGGCGGGACCCAGCACAGATACGCAGTATTTT. Amino acids: CASRAGPSTDTQYF.

The chain joins TRBV12-3 or TRBV12-4 to TRBJ2-2, with 9 bases aligning to TRBD2. The CDR3 is made up of 16 amino acids. V lost 5 bases to trimming and J lost 5 bases; unmatched junction nucleotides: 9. CDR3: CASSGRGLAGTGELFF. The CDR3 coding sequence is TGTGCCAGCAGTGGACGTGGGCTAGCGGGAACCGGGGAGCTGTTTTTT.